The 7 T cell receptor beta chains presented below share a single source sample, sequenced in a study of tissue T cells after allogeneic stem cell transplantation. TCRdb keeps only in-frame clones here, not all; method: immunoSEQ multiplex PCR. The data contain approximately 4,500 clones, 45% of them seen just once; the ten biggest clones take up about 16%. The time point denotes: mouse harvest day 14 after allogeneic transplant. Mouse grafts combined 10^7 T-cell-depleted bone marrow cells with 10^6 splenic CD5+ T cells. Material for sequencing was gut tissue. These TCRs come from a female BALB/c mouse given C57BL/6 T cells with graft-versus-host disease after an allogeneic hematopoietic cell transplant.

Comments on this clone: The germline and genes are mouse ones. Sequencing ends 1 residue short of the CDR3 end; the germline J gene provides the rest. The chain has TRBV5 and TRBJ2-1; 8 bases are shared with TRBD1. The CDR3 extends over 15 amino acids. In germline, CDR1 is LGHNA, CDR2 YNLKQL (reference sequence). Unmatched junction bases numbered 1, after V lost 0 bases and J lost 3 bases. The DNA read from the CDR3 is TGTGCCAGCAGCCAAGAGGGACAGGTCTATGCTGAGCAGTTC. Its translation is CASSQEGQVYAEQF. The full CDR3 is CASSQEGQVYAEQFF.

A word on this clone: The gene names given are mouse names. Sequencing ends 1 residue short of the CDR3 end; the germline J gene provides the rest. This chain uses TRBV26 with TRBJ2-4, with D uncertain. Germline CDR1 and CDR2: KGHPV and FQNQEV (reference sequence). V dropped 2 bases and J dropped 6 bases, with 3 bases sitting between them. The CDR3 is 11 amino acids. The CDR3 sequence is CASSLMNTLYF. The DNA read from the CDR3 is TGTGCCAGCAGTCTGATGAACACCTTGTAC.

Remarks on this clone: The genes are named according to mouse. The read falls 1 residue short of the CDR3 end, and the missing part is taken from the germline J gene. The chain is built from TRBV26 and TRBJ2-1; D gene uncertain. The CDR3 is 14 amino acids. The germline V and J ends were trimmed by 0 bases and 1 base, with 4 bases remaining between them. The germline V gene has CDR1 KGHPV and CDR2 FQNQEV (reference sequence). CDR3 protein: CASSLSHNYAEQFF. The CDR3 bases that were read are TGTGCCAGCAGTCTGTCACACAACTATGCTGAGCAGTTC.

Details on this clone: The gene symbols are mouse symbols. The read comes to an end 1 residue before the CDR3 does, leaving the germline J gene to fill in the end. The chain links TRBV3 to TRBJ2-4, with D possibly matching TRBD2 (7 bases). This CDR3 is built from 13 residues. Germline V gene sequence: CDR1 SNHLY, CDR2 FYNGKV (reference sequence). Trimming stripped 1 base from V and 8 bases from J, with 10 bases between. The CDR3 sequence: CASSLGGAPTLYF. The sequenced CDR3 bases are TGTGCCAGCAGCTTAGGGGGGGCCCCCACCTTGTAC.

With regard to this clone: Gene labels here are mouse ones. Read coverage stops 1 residue before the CDR3 terminus; the germline J gene supplies the remainder. The chain joins TRBV16 to TRBJ2-7, with D possibly matching TRBD2 (6 bases). Trimming pared 4 bases from V and 0 bases from J, leaving 16 bases between. This CDR3 has 16 amino acids. Germline values: CDR1 SGHSA, CDR2 FRNQAP. CDR3 loop: CASSSPGGISSYEQYF. Incomplete CDR3 DNA: TGTGCAAGCAGCTCCCCCGGGGGGATAAGCTCCTATGAACAGTAC. Full variable domain (rest looked up from reference TRBV16 and TRBJ2-7): NAGVIQTPRHKVTGKGQEATLWCEPISGHSAVFWYRQTIVQGLEFLTYFRNQAPIDDSGMPKERFSAQMPNQSHSTLKIQSTQPQDSAVYLCASSSPGGISSYEQYFGPGTRLTVL.

For this clone: Genes and germline come from the mouse. The DNA ends 1 residue before the CDR3 does, and the rest of the CDR3 is filled in from the germline J gene. The chain combines TRBV26 with TRBJ2-4; D is possibly TRBD1 (5 bases). There are 13 residues in the CDR3. Germline-derived CDR1 and CDR2 are KGHPV and FQNQEV (reference sequence). V lost 3 bases, J lost 5 bases, and 9 bases lay in between. CDR3 in amino acids: CASSLRRGNTLYF. The covered CDR3 bases are TGTGCCAGCAGTCTTCGGAGGGGAAACACCTTGTAC.

Worth noting for this clone: Each gene name is a mouse one. The read stops 1 residue short of the end of the CDR3; the missing end is completed from the germline J gene. The J gene is TRBJ1-3, the V gene TRBV1, with TRBD1 matching 8 bases. Germline V lookup: CDR1 NSQYPW, CDR2 LRSPGD (reference sequence). Germline trimming cut 4 bases from V and 3 bases from J; bases unmatched to any gene: 2. The CDR3 extends over 14 amino acids. The CDR3 region is CTCSGTGIGNTLYF. CDR3 DNA, as far as it was read: TGCACCTGCAGTGGGACAGGGATTGGAAATACGCTCTAT.